What follows are 2 T cell receptor beta chains derived from one specimen sequenced in a study of T cell repertoires in cytomegalovirus infection. TCRdb reprocessed the reads with MiXCR, giving one entry per CDR3 protein. The sample shows about 890,000 distinct CDR3 sequences, less than 40% of them seen only once. These TCRs' antigens remain unknown. Sample: cultured CD8+ T cells from PBMCs, taken from culture after CMV antigen stimulation. These receptors were obtained from a human donor in good health (CMV status not recorded). Some clones in this sample may be carry-over from other donors' samples.

The rearrangement uses TRBV10-3 and TRBJ1-6, with a possible D match to TRBD1 (6 bases). The germline V gene encodes CDR1 ENHRY and CDR2 SYGVKD. This CDR3 spans 19 amino acids. V was clipped by 0 bases and J by 6 bases, with 21 bases between them. DNA for the CDR3: TGTGCCATCAGTGAGTCCGGAGGGGGGGGAATAGGTGGTAATTCACCCCTCCACTTT. It yields the protein CAISESGGGGIGGNSPLHF.

Of note for this clonotype: A much more abundant neighbour one base away suggests this may be a read error. This rearrangement joins TRBV7-6 to TRBJ2-3; no reliable D call. The CDR3 contains 13 residues. Germline CDR1 SGHVS, CDR2 FNYEAQ. The CDR3, as DNA: TGTGCCAACAGCGAATTCCGAACAGATACGCAGTATTTT. The encoded protein is CANSEFRTDTQYF. Looking up the rest from reference TRBV7-6 and TRBJ2-3 gives the full variable domain: GAGVSQSPRYKVTKRGQDVALRCDPISGHVSLYWYRQALGQGPEFLTYFNYEAQQDKSGLPNDRFSAERPEGSISTLTIQRTEQRDSAMYRCANSEFRTDTQYFGPGTRLTVL.